Each of the 15 T cell receptor beta chains below was sequenced from the same sample in a study of blood T cells in healthy people across ages (dated by TCRdb to the mid-2010s). Preparation of the library involved 5' RACE. The sequencer listed for this sample is Illumina HiSeq 2500. A second roughly 6 to 12 cycle PCR used a sample-barcoded 5' primer and a J-beta primer mix. Through fastp at Q25 and MiXCR, TCRdb rebuilt clones from the public reads, retaining in-frame beta chains. For every CDR3 protein sequence, its rows merge into one entry that carries the most common genes and DNA. This sample holds 1.5 million to 2 million distinct CDR3 sequences; around 48% were observed only once. Less than 2.5% of the sample lies in the top ten. What was sequenced was blood. These receptors all come from a woman between 35 and 50 years old in good health.

The CDR3 coding sequence is TGTGCCAGTCCAGGGGGCACCTACGAGCAGTACTTC. Translation: CASPGGTYEQYF. The rearrangement links TRBV25-1 to TRBJ2-7; 8 bases are shared with TRBD1. CDR3 length: 12 amino acids. Germline V gives CDR1 MGHDK, CDR2 SYGVNS. V gave up 9 bases and J gave up 2 bases; unmatched junction bases: 3.

The chain links TRBV20-1 to TRBJ1-5; a weak D match, TRBD1 (5 bases). V was pared by 5 bases and J by 4 bases, with 18 bases between. CDR3 length equals 15 residues. The V gene's germline CDR1 is DFQATT and CDR2 SNEGSKA (reference sequence). CDR3 in DNA: TGCAGTGCTGTACCCGGGACGGCAGTAAATCAGCCCCAGCATTTT. As protein: CSAVPGTAVNQPQHF.

This clonotype has ten or more counts. The rearrangement joins TRBV7-2 to TRBJ2-7; the match to TRBD1 covers 9 bases. This CDR3 is built from 15 residues. From germline, CDR1 is SGHTA and CDR2 FQGNSA. J was trimmed by 4 bases and V by 4 bases; bases with no gene match: 8. DNA of the CDR3: TGTGCCAGCAGCTCGAGACAGGGGGGCAGATACGAGCAGTACTTC. Amino acids: CASSSRQGGRYEQYF.

The V and J genes are TRBV7-9 and TRBJ2-1; D gene unclear. The ends were cut back, 2 bases at V and 4 bases at J, with 12 bases in the middle. CDR3 length: 15 amino acids. Germline V gene lookup returns CDR1 SEHNR and CDR2 FQNEAQ (reference sequence). The CDR3 sequence: CASSLRQVLYNEQFF. CDR3 bases: TGTGCCAGCAGCTTACGGCAGGTCCTATACAATGAGCAGTTCTTC.

As concerns this clonotype: An end of the junction does not agree with germline; a read error may underlie this. This rearrangement joins TRBV4-3 to TRBJ1-6; possibly TRBD1 for D (6 bases). This CDR3 contains 14 residues. The germline gives CDR1 LGHNA, CDR2 YSLEER. In DNA, the CDR3 is TGCCCCAGCAGCCAAGACCCGGGGGCAGGACCCCTCCACTTT. It encodes CPSSQDPGAGPLHF.

This clonotype was counted only a few times. The chain carries TRBV28 and TRBJ2-7; TRBD2 aligns across 7 bases. Near its end, the DNA agrees better with TRBJ2-5, so the J call may be wrong. In germline, CDR1 is MDHEN, CDR2 SYDVKM. The CDR3 is 14 residues long. The CDR3 bases are TGTGCCAGCAGTTTGGGAGGGGCGATAGAGACCCAGTACTTC. This sequence encodes CASSLGGAIETQYF.

Only a few counts were recorded for this clonotype. The CDR3 protein is CSVEPWETQYF. In DNA form, the CDR3 reads TGCAGCGTTGAACCTTGGGAGACCCAGTACTTC. V gene TRBV29-1 combines with J gene TRBJ2-5, with D hard to call. The CDR3 extends over 11 amino acids. Germline CDR1 reads SQVTM; CDR2 reads ANQGSEA. The V gene lost 2 bases and the J gene lost 5 bases, with 6 bases spanning the gap.

A note on this clonotype: One end of the junction does not line up with germline, which may come from a read error. The chain recombines TRBV6-6 with TRBJ2-4, with 9 bases that match TRBD1. The J call is uncertain, as TRBJ2-5 better fits the DNA end. This CDR3 has 16 amino acids. Germline V gene sequence: CDR1 MNHNY, CDR2 SVGAGI (reference sequence). The CDR3 here is CAGSYGGQGIAETQYF. The CDR3 nucleotides read TGTGCCGGCAGTTACGGGGGACAGGGCATTGCGGAGACCCAGTACTTC.

The chain has TRBV6-2 or TRBV6-3 and TRBJ2-3, with no clear D. The germline gives CDR1 MNHEY, CDR2 SVGEGT. Trimming removed 2 bases at V and 5 bases at J, with 14 bases between. This CDR3 is 15 amino acids long. CDR3 DNA sequence: TGTGCCAGCAGTTACGGGGAACCTAAGCAAGATACGCAGTATTTT. Translating it yields CASSYGEPKQDTQYF.

The chain employs TRBV4-3 and TRBJ2-6; 8 bases are a match to TRBD1. This CDR3 has 19 residues. Trimming cost V 2 bases and J 0 bases; bases outside gene matches: 9. From germline, CDR1 is LGHNA and CDR2 YSLEER. The DNA for the CDR3 is TGCGCCAGCAGCCAAACGGTGGGACAGGTATACTCTGGGGCCAACGTCCTGACTTTC. Its translation is CASSQTVGQVYSGANVLTF.

The sample holds a few counts of this clonotype. The V gene is TRBV12-3 or TRBV12-4, the J gene TRBJ2-1; a possible D gene is TRBD2 (6 bases). V gave up 6 bases and J gave up 2 bases, with 11 bases separating them. The CDR3 consists of 14 residues. The CDR3 here is CASRIAATYNEQFF. For the CDR3, the DNA is TGTGCCAGCAGAATAGCGGCCACCTACAATGAGCAGTTCTTC.

This clonotype was detected only a few times. CDR3 region: CASREDQETQYF. CDR3 nucleotide sequence: TGTGCCAGCAGAGAAGATCAAGAGACCCAGTACTTC. The V and J genes are TRBV12-3 or TRBV12-4 and TRBJ2-5; no definite D call. The CDR3 is 12 residues long. V was clipped by 6 bases and J by 2 bases, with 7 bases between them.

V usage is TRBV6-5 and J usage is TRBJ2-3, with 8 nucleotides matching TRBD2. V lost 4 bases, J lost 14 bases, and 14 bases stayed unmatched. Looked up from germline, CDR1 is MNHEY and CDR2 is SVGAGI. This CDR3 has 14 residues. CDR3 loop: CASSSPGGVYAVYF. The CDR3 DNA reads TGTGCCAGCAGTTCGCCGGGGGGGGTATACGCTGTGTATTTT.

The chain carries TRBV6-1 and TRBJ2-1; D is ambiguous. This CDR3 is 11 amino acids long. The ends were cut back, 6 bases at V and 6 bases at J, with 6 bases in the middle. The germline CDR1 and CDR2 sequences are MNHNS and SASEGT. The CDR3 spells CASRSFNEQFF. CDR3 coding DNA: TGTGCCAGCAGATCATTCAATGAGCAGTTCTTC.

The chain links TRBV4-2 to TRBJ1-2; D uncertain. The CDR3 consists of 15 residues. Trimming shortened V by 1 base and J by 4 bases, and 13 bases separated the two germline ends. The V gene's germline CDR1 is LGHNA and CDR2 YNFKEQ. CDR3 loop: CASSQARAASYGYTF. Here the CDR3 DNA reads TGTGCCAGCAGCCAAGCTCGGGCAGCATCCTATGGCTACACCTTC.